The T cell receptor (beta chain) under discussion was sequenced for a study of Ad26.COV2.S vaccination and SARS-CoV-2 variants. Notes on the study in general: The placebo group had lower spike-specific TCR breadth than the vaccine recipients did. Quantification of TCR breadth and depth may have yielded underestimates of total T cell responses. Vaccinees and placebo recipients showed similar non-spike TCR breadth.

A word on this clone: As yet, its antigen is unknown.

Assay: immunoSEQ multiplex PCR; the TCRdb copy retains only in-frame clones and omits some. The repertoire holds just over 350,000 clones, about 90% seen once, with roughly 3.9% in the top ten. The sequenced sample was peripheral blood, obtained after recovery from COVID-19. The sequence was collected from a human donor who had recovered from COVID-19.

The CDR3 nucleotides are TGCGCCAGCAGCAAAGGGACAGGCGCGATGAACACTGAAGCTTTCTTT. Translation: CASSKGTGAMNTEAFF. V and J are TRBV4-3 and TRBJ1-1, with 8 bases that match TRBD1. The CDR3 consists of 16 residues. Germline V gene data show CDR1 as LGHNA and CDR2 as YSLEER. Trimming at V came to 5 bases and at J to 0 bases, leaving 8 bases not matched to a gene.